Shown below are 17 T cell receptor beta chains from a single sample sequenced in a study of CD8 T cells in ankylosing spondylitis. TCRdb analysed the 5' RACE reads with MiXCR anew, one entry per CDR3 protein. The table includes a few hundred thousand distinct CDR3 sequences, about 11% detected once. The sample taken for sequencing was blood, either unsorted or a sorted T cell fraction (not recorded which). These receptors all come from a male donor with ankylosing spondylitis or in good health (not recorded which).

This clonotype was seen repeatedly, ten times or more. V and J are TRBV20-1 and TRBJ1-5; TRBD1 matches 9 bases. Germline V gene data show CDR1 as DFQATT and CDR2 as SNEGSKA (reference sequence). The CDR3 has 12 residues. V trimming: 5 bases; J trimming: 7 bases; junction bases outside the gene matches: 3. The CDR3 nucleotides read TGCAGTGCTCGGACAGGGGCCCAGCCCCAGCATTTT. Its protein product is CSARTGAQPQHF.

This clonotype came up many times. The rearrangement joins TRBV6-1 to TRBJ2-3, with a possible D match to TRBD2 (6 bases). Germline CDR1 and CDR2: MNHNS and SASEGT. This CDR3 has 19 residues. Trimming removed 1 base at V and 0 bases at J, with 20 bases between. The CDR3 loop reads CASSEVLSGAFQSTDTQYF. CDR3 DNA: TGTGCCAGCAGTGAAGTTTTATCGGGAGCATTTCAAAGCACAGATACGCAGTATTTT.

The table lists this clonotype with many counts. CDR3 sequence: CASSLRGASGNTIYF. The CDR3 region has the DNA TGTGCCAGCAGTTTGCGGGGGGCCTCTGGAAACACCATATATTTT. J is TRBJ1-3 and V is TRBV27, with D possibly matching TRBD1 (6 bases). The CDR3 is made up of 15 amino acids. Trimming removed 3 bases at V and 0 bases at J, with 9 bases between. CDR1 is MNHEY, CDR2 SMNVEV, per germline (reference sequence).

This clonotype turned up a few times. CDR3 protein: CASSPGPRGKLFF. CDR3 in DNA: TGTGCCAGCAGCCCAGGACCTAGGGGAAAACTGTTTTTT. This chain joins TRBV7-8 and TRBJ1-4, with D possibly being TRBD1 (5 bases). CDR3 length equals 13 residues. Trimming stripped 5 bases from V and 10 bases from J, with 14 bases between. Germline loops: CDR1 SGHVS, CDR2 FQNEAQ.

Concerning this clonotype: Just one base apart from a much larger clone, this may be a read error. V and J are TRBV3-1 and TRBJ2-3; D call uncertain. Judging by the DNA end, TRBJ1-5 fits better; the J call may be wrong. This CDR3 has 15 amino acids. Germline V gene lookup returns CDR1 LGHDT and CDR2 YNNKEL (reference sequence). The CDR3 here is CASSRTSGEPDTQHF. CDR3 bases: TGTGCCAGCAGCCGGACTAGCGGGGAACCAGATACGCAGCATTTT.

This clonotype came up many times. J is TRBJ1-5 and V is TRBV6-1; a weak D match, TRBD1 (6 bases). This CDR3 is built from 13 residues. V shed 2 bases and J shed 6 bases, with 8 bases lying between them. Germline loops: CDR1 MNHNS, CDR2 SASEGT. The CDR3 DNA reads TGTGCCAGCAGTGAAAGGGGGGGTCAGCCCCAGCATTTT. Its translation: CASSERGGQPQHF.

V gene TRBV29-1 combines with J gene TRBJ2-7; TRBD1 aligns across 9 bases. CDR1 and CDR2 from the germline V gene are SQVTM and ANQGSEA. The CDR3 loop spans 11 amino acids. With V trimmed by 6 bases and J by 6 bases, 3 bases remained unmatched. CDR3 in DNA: TGCAGCGTGGGACAGGGCGGCGAGCAGTACTTC. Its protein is CSVGQGGEQYF.

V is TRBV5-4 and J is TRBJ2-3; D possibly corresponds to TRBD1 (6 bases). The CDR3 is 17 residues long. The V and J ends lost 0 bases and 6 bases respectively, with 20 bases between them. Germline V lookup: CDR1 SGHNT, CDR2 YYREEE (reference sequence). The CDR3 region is CASSLELLRGPYDTQYF. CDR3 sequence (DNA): TGTGCCAGCAGCTTGGAATTACTCAGGGGTCCCTATGATACGCAGTATTTT.

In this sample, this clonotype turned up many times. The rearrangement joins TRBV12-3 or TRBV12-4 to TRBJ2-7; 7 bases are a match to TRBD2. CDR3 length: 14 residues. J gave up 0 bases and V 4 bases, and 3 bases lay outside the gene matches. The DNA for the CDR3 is TGTGCCAGCAGTTGGGGCGGGGGCTCCTACGAGCAGTACTTC. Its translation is CASSWGGGSYEQYF.

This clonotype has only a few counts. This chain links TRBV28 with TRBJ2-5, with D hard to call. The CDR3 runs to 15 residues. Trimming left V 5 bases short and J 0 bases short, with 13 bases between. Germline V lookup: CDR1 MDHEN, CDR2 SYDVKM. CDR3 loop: CASSPGGSYQETQYF. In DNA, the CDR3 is TGTGCCAGCAGTCCCGGCGGATCGTACCAAGAGACCCAGTACTTC.

The CDR3 loop reads CASSFRDSYGYTF. The CDR3 DNA sequence: TGTGCCAGCAGCTTTCGGGACAGCTATGGCTACACCTTC. This chain uses TRBV13 with TRBJ1-2, with 7 bases that match TRBD1. V shed 3 bases and J 4 bases; nucleotides not matched to a gene: 2. The V gene's germline CDR1 is PRHDT and CDR2 FYEKMQ (reference sequence). This CDR3 is built from 13 residues.

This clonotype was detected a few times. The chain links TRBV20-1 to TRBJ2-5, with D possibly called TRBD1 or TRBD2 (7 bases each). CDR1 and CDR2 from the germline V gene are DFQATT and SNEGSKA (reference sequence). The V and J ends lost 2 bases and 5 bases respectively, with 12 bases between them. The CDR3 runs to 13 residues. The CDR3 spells CSARWQGGETQYF. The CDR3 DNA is TGCAGTGCTAGATGGCAGGGGGGGGAGACCCAGTACTTC.

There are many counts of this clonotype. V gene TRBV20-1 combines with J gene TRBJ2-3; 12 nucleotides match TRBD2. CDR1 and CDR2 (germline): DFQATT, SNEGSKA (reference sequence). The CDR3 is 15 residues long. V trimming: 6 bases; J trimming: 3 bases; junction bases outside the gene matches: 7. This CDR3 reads CSAKLAGGSTDTQYF. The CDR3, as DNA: TGCAGTGCCAAACTAGCGGGGGGTTCTACAGATACGCAGTATTTT.

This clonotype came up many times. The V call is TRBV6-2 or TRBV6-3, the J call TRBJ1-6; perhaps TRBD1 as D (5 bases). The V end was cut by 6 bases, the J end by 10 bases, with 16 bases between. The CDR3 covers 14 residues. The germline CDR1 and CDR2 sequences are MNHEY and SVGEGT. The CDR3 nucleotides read TGTGCCAGCAGAACGGGGGGAATCGGATCACCCCTCCACTTT. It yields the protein CASRTGGIGSPLHF.

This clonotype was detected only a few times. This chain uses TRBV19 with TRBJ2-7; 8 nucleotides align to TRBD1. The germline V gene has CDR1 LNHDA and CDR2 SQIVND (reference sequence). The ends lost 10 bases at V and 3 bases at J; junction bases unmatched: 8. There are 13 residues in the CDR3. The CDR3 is CATSTDRGYEQYF. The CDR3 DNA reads TGTGCCACCAGCACCGACAGGGGCTACGAGCAGTACTTC.

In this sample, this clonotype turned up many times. The CDR3 spells CASRNPLSSYEQYF. The CDR3 DNA follows: TGTGCCAGCAGGAATCCGCTGAGCTCCTACGAGCAGTACTTC. This chain connects TRBV6-1 to TRBJ2-7; D is undetermined. Germline lookup yields CDR1 MNHNS and CDR2 SASEGT. CDR3 length: 14 amino acids. With 6 bases removed from V and 0 bases from J, the gap between germline ends came to 12 bases.

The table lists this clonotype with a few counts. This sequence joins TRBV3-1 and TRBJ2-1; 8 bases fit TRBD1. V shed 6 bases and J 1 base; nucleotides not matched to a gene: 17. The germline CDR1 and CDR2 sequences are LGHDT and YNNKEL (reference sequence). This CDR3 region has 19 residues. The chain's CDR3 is CASRLLGLERTGSYNEQFF. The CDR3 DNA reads TGTGCCAGCAGGCTGTTGGGACTCGAAAGGACAGGGTCCTACAATGAGCAGTTCTTC.